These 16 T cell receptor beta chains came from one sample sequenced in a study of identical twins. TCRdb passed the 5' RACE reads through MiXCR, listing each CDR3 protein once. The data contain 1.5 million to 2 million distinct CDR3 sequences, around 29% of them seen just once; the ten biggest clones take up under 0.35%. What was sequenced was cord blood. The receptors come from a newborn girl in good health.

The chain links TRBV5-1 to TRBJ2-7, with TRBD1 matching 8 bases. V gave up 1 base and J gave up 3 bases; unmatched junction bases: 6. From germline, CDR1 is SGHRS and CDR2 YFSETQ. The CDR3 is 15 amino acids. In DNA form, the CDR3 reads TGCGCCAGCAGCTTGCGGGACAGGCCAAGCTACGAGCAGTACTTC. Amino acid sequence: CASSLRDRPSYEQYF.

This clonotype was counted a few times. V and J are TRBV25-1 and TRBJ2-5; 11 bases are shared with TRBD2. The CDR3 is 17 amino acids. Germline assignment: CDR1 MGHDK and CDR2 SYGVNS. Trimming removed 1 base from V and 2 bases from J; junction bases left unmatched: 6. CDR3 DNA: TGTGCCAGCAGTGAATCGCGACTAGCGGGATATCAAGAGACCCAGTACTTC. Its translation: CASSESRLAGYQETQYF.

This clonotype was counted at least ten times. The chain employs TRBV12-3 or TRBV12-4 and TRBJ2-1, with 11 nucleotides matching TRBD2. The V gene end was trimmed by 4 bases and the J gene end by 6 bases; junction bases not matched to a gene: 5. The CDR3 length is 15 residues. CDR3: CASSSASGGFNEQFF. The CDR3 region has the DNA TGTGCCAGCAGTTCGGCTAGCGGGGGGTTCAATGAGCAGTTCTTC.

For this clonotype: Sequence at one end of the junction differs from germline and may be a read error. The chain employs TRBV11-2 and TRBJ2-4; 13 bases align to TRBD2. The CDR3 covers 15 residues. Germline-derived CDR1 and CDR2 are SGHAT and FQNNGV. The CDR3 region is CASSWTSGSKDIQYF. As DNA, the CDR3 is TGTGCCAGCAGCTGGACTAGCGGGAGCAAAGACATTCAGTACTTC.

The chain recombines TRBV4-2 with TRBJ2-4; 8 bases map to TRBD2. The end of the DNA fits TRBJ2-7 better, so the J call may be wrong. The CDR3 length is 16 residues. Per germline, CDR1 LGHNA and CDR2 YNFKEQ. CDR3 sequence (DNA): TGTGCCAGCAGCCACCTTACTAGCGGCGCTTCCTACGAGCAGTACTTC. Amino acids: CASSHLTSGASYEQYF.

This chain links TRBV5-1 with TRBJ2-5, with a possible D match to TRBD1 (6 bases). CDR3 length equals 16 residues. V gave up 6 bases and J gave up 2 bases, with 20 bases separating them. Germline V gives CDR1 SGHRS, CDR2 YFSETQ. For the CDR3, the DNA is TGCGCCAGCAACAAAAACAGGGTAGGGTCACAAGAGACCCAGTACTTC. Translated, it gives CASNKNRVGSQETQYF.

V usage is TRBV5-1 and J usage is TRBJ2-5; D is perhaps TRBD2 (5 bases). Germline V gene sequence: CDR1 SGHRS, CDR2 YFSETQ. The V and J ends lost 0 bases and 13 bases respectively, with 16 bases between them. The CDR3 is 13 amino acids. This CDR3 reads CASSLGATNVPYF. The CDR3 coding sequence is TGCGCCAGCAGCTTGGGTGCGACTAACGTACCGTACTTC.

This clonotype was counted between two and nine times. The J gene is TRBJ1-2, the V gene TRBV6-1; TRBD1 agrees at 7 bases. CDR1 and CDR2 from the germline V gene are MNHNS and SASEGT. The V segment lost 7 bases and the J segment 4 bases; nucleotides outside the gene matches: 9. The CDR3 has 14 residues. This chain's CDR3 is CASTLTGISYGYTF. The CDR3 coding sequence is TGTGCCAGCACCCTGACAGGGATAAGCTATGGCTACACCTTC.

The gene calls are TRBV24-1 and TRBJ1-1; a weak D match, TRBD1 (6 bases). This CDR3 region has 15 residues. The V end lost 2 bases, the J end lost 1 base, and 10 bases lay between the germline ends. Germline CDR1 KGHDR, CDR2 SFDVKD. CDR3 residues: CATSDSGVSNTEAFF. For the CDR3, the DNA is TGTGCCACCAGTGATTCAGGGGTATCGAACACTGAAGCTTTCTTT.

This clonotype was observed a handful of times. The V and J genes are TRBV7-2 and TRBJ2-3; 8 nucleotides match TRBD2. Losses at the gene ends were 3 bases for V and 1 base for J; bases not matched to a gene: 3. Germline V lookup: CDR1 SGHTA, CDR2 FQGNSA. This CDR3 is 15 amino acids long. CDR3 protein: CASSLDSGGTDTQYF. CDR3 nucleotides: TGTGCCAGCAGCTTGGATAGCGGGGGCACAGATACGCAGTATTTT.

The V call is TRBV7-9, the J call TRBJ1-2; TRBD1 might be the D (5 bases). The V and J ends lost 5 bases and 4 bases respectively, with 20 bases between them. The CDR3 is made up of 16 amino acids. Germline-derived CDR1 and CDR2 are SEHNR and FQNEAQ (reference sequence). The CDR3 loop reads CASSPSGHGGAYGYTF. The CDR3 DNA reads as TGTGCCAGCAGCCCTAGTGGGCATGGAGGGGCCTATGGCTACACCTTC.

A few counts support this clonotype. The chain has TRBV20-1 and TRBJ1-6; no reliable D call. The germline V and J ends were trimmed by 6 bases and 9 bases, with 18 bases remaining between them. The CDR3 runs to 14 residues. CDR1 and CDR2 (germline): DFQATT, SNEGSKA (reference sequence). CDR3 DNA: TGCAGTGCAGTCGGAGACTCGAGTGCTTCACCCCTCCACTTT. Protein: CSAVGDSSASPLHF.

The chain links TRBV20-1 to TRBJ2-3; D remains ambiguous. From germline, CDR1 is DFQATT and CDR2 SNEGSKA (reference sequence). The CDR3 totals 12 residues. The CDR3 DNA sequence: TGCAGCGCTGTTATAGGCACAGATACGCAGTATTTT. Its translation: CSAVIGTDTQYF.

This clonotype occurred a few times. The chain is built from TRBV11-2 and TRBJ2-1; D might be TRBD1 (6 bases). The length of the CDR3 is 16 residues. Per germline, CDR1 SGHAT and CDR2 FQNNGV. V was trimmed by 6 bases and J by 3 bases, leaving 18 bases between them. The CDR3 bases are TGTGCCAGCAGGTCCATCAGGGGCAGGGACTACAATGAGCAGTTCTTC. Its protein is CASRSIRGRDYNEQFF.

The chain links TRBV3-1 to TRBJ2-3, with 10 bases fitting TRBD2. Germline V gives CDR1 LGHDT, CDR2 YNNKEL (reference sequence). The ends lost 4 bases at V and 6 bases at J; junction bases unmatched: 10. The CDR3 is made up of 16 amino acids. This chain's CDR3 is CASSPILAGAGDTQYF. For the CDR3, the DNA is TGTGCCAGCAGCCCCATTCTAGCGGGGGCTGGCGATACGCAGTATTTT.

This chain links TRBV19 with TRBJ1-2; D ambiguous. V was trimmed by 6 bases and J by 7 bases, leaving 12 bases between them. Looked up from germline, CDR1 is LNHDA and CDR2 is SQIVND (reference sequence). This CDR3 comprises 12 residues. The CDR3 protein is CASSPRGVGYTF. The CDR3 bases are TGTGCCAGTAGCCCTAGAGGAGTTGGCTACACCTTC.